The 2 T cell receptor beta chains given below trace back to one sample, sequenced in a study of blood T cell repertoires in COVID-19. The table came from immunoSEQ multiplex PCR; TCRdb's copy has only in-frame clones and leaves some out. The sample shows about 220,000 clones, around 80% of them seen only once. The specimen sequenced was peripheral blood. These receptors all stem from a woman in her 70s with acute or convalescent COVID-19.

V gene TRBV6-5 combines with J gene TRBJ2-1, with TRBD1 identical over 9 bases. Losses at the gene ends were 2 bases for V and 6 bases for J; bases not matched to a gene: 8. The CDR3 contains 16 residues. Germline values: CDR1 MNHEY, CDR2 SVGAGI. CDR3 protein: CASSYRSGQGVNEQFF. CDR3 DNA: TGTGCCAGCAGTTACCGGTCGGGACAGGGAGTCAATGAGCAGTTCTTC.

The rearrangement uses TRBV9 and TRBJ1-3, with TRBD1 matching over 8 bases. V shed 1 base, J shed 3 bases, and the junction held 12 bases outside the gene matches. The CDR3 totals 18 residues. CDR1 SGDLS and CDR2 YYNGEE come from the germline V gene. CDR3 bases: TGTGCCAGCAGCGTAAATCCCCTGACAGGGGCGAATGGAAACACCATATATTTT. Translated, it gives CASSVNPLTGANGNTIYF. Full variable domain (rest looked up from reference TRBV9 and TRBJ1-3): DSGVTQTPKHLITATGQRVTLRCSPRSGDLSVYWYQQSLDQGLQFLIQYYNGEERAKGNILERFSAQQFPDLHSELNLSSLELGDSALYFCASSVNPLTGANGNTIYFGEGSWLTVV.